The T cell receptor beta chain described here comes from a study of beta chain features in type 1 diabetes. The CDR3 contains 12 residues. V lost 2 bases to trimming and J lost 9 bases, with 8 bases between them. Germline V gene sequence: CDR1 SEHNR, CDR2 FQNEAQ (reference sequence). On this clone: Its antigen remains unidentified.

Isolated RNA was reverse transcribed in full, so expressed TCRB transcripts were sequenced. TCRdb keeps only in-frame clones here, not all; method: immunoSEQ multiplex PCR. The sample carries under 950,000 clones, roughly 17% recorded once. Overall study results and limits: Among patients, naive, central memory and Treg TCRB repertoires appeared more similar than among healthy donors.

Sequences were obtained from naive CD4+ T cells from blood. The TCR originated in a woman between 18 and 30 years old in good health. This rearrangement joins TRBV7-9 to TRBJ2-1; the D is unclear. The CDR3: CASSLSVGEQFF. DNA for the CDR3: TGTGCCAGCAGCTTATCGGTGGGTGAGCAGTTCTTC. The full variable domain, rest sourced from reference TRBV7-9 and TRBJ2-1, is DTGVSQNPRHKITKRGQNVTFRCDPISEHNRLYWYRQTLGQGPEFLTYFQNEAQLEKSRLLSDRFSAERPKGSFSTLEIQRTEQGDSAMYLCASSLSVGEQFFGPGTRLTVL.